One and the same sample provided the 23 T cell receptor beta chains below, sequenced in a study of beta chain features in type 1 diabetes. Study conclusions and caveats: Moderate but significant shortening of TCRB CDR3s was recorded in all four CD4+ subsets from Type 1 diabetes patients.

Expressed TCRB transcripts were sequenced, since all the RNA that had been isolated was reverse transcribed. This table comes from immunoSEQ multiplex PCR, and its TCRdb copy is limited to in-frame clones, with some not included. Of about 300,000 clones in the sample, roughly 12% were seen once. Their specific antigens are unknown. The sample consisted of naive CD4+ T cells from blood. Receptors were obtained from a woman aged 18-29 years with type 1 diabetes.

The CDR3: CASSLRRGLDYGYTF. The DNA for the CDR3 is TGTGCCAGCAGCTTAAGGCGAGGGCTGGACTATGGCTACACCTTC. The chain couples TRBV7-2 to TRBJ1-2; no reliable D call. CDR1 and CDR2 (germline): SGHTA, FQGNSA. The CDR3 runs 15 residues. The ends were cut back, 2 bases at V and 3 bases at J, with 13 bases in the middle.

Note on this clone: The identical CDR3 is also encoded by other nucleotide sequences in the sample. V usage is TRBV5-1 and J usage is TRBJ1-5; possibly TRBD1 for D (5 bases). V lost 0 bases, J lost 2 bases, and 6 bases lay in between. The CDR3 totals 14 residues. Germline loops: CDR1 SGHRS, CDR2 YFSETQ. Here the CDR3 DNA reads TGCGCCAGCAGCTTGGAAGGGGGCAATCAGCCCCAGCATTTT. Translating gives CASSLEGGNQPQHF.

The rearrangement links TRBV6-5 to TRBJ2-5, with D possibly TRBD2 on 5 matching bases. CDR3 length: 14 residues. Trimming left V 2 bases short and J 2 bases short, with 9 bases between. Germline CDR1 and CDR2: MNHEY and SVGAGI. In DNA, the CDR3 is TGTGCCAGCAGTTACCTCAGCGGACAAGAGACCCAGTACTTC. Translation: CASSYLSGQETQYF.

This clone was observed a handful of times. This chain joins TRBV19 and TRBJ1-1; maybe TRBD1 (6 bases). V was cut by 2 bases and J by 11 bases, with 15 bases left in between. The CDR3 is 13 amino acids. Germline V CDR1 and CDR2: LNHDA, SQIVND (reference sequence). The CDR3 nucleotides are TGTGCCAGTAGTATAACAGGGCAGGGGATGGCTTTCTTT. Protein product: CASSITGQGMAFF.

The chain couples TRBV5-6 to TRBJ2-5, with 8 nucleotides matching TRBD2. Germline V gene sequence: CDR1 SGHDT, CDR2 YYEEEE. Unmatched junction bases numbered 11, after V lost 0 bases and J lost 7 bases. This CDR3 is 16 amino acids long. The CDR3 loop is CASSLEIAGPGGTQYF. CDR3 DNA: TGTGCCAGCAGCTTGGAGATAGCGGGACCAGGAGGGACCCAGTACTTC.

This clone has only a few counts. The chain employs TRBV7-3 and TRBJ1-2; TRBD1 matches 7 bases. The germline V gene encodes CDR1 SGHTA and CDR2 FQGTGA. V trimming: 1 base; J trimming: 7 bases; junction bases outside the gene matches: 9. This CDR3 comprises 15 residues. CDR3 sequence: CASSLKGGQESGYTF. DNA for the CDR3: TGTGCCAGCAGCTTAAAGGGCGGACAGGAGAGTGGCTACACCTTC.

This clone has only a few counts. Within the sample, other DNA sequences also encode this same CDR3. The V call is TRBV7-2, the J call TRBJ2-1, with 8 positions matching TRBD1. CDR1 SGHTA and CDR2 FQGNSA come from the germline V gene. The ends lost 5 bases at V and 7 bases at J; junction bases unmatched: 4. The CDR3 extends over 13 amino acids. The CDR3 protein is CASSPGQGNEQFF. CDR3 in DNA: TGTGCCAGCAGCCCAGGACAGGGAAATGAGCAGTTCTTC.

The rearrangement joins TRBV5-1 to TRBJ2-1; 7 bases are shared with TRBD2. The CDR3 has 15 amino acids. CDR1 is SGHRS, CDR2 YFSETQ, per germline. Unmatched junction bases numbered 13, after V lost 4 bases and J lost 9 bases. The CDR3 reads CASSPGGVTSGEQFF. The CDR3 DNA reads TGCGCCAGCAGCCCGGGGGGAGTCACCAGTGGTGAGCAGTTCTTC. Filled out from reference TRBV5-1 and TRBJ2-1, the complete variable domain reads KAGVTQTPRYLIKTRGQQVTLSCSPISGHRSVSWYQQTPGQGLQFLFEYFSETQRNKGNFPGRFSGRQFSNSRSEMNVSTLELGDSALYLCASSPGGVTSGEQFFGPGTRLTVL.

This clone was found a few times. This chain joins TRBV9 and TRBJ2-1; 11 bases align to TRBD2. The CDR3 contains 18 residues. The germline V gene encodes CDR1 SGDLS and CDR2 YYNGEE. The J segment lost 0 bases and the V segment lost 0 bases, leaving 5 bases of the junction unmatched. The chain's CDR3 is CASSVGLGLAASYNEQFF. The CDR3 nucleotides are TGTGCCAGCAGCGTAGGATTGGGACTAGCGGCCTCCTACAATGAGCAGTTCTTC.

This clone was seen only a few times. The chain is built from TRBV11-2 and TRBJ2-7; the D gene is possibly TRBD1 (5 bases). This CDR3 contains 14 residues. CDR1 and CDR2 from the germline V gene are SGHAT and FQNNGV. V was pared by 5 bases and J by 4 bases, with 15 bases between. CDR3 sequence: CASSRGSGWYEQYF. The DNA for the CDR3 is TGTGCCAGCAGCCGTGGTTCAGGGTGGTACGAGCAGTACTTC.

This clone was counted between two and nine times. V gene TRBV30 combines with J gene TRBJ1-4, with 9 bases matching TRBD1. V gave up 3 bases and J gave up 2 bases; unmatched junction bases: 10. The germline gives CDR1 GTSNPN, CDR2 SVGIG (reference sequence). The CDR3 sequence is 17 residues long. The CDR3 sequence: CAWSKGTGSWTNEKLFF. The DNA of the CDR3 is TGTGCCTGGAGCAAAGGGACAGGGAGTTGGACTAATGAAAAACTGTTTTTT. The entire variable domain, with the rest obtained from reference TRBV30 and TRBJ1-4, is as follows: SQTIHQWPATLVQPVGSPLSLECTVEGTSNPNLYWYRQAAGRGLQLLFYSVGIGQISSEVPQNLSASRPQDRQFILSSKKLLLSDSGFYLCAWSKGTGSWTNEKLFFGSGTQLSVL.

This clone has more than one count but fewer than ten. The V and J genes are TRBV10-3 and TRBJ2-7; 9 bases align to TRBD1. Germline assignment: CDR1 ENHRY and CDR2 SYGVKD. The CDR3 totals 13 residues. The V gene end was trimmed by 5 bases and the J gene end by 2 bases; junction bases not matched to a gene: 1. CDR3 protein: CAISWDRAYEQYF. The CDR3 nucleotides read TGTGCCATCAGTTGGGACAGGGCCTACGAGCAGTACTTC.

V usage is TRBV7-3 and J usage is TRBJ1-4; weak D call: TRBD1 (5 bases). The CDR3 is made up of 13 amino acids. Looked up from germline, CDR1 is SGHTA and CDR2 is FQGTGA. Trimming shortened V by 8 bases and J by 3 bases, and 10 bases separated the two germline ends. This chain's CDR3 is CASATGPNEKLFF. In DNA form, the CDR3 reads TGTGCCAGCGCTACAGGTCCTAATGAAAAACTGTTTTTT. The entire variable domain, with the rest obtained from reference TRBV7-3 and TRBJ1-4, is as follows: GAGVSQTPSNKVTEKGKYVELRCDPISGHTALYWYRQSLGQGPEFLIYFQGTGAADDSGLPNDRFFAVRPEGSVSTLKIQRTERGDSAVYLCASATGPNEKLFFGSGTQLSVL.

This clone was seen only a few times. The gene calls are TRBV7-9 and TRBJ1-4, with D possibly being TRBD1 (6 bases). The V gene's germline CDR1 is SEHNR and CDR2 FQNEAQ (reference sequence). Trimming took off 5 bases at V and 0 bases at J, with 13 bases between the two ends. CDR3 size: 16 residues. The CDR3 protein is CASSRLQGATNEKLFF. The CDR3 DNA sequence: TGTGCCAGCAGCCGGTTACAGGGTGCAACTAATGAAAAACTGTTTTTT.

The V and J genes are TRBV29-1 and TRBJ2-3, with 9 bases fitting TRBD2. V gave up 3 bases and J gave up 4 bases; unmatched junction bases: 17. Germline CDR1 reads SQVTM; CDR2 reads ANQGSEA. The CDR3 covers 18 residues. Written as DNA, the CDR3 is TGCAGCGTTGAGGGTATAGCGGGAGTCTTTATATTGGCAGATACGCAGTATTTT. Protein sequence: CSVEGIAGVFILADTQYF.

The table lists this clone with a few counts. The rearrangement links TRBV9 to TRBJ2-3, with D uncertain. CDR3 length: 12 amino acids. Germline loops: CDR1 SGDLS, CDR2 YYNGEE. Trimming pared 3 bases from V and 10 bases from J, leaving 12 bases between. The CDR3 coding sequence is TGTGCCAGCAGCGGAAACAGTGTTGCGCAGTATTTT. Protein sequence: CASSGNSVAQYF.

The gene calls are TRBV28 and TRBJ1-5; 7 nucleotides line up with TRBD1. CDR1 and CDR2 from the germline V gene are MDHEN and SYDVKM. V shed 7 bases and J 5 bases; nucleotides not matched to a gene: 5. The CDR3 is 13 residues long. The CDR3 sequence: CASTGTVDQPQHF. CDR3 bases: TGTGCCAGCACTGGGACAGTAGATCAGCCCCAGCATTTT. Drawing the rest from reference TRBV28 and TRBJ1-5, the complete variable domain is DVKVTQSSRYLVKRTGEKVFLECVQDMDHENMFWYRQDPGLGLRLIYFSYDVKMKEKGDIPEGYSVSREKKERFSLILESASTNQTSMYLCASTGTVDQPQHFGDGTRLSIL.

The chain's CDR3 is CASSQAGGNQPQHF. The CDR3 DNA sequence: TGTGCCAGCAGCCAAGCAGGGGGAAATCAGCCCCAGCATTTT. The V call is TRBV14, the J call TRBJ1-5; 7 bases match TRBD1. CDR1 and CDR2 (germline): SGHDN, FVKESK. The length of the CDR3 is 14 residues. Germline trimming cut 1 base from V and 4 bases from J; bases unmatched to any gene: 1.

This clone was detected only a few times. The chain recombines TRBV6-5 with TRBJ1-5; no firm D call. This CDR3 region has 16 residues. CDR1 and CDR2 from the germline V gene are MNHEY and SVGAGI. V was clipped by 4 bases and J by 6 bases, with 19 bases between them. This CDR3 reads CASSSRGSPEGQPQHF. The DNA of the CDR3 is TGTGCCAGCAGTTCCCGTGGATCGCCGGAGGGTCAGCCCCAGCATTTT.

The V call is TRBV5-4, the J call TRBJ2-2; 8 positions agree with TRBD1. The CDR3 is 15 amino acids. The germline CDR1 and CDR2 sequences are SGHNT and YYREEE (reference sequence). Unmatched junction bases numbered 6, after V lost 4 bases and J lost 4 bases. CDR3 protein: CASSGRTGTTGELFF. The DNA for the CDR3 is TGTGCCAGCAGCGGGAGGACAGGGACCACCGGGGAGCTGTTTTTT.

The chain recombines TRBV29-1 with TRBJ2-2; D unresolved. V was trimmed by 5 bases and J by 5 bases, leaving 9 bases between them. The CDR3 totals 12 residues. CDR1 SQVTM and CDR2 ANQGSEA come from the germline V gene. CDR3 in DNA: TGCAGCGTTCTGGCAGTGACCGGGGAGCTGTTTTTT. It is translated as CSVLAVTGELFF.

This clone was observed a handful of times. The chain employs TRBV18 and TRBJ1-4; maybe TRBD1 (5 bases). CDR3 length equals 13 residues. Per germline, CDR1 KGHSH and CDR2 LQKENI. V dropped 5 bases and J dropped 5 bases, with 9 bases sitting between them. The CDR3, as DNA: TGTGCCAGCTCAGAAACAGGAAATGAAAAACTGTTTTTT. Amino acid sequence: CASSETGNEKLFF.

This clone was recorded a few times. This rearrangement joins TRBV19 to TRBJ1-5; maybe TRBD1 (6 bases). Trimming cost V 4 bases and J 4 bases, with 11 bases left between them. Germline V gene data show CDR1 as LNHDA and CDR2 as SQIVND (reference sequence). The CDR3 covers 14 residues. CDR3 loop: CASSTRQENQPQHF. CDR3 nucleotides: TGTGCCAGTAGTACACGACAGGAAAATCAGCCCCAGCATTTT.